The T cell receptor (beta chain) described here comes from a study of T cells in Graves' hyperthyroidism and ophthalmopathy. Whole-study results and caveats: Blood also carried most thyroid clonotypes expanded above 0.001.

The CDR3 is 14 amino acids. Per the germline V gene, CDR1 is DFQATT and CDR2 is SNEGSKA (reference sequence). After removal of 0 bases from V and 3 bases from J, the junction contained 3 bases not matched to a gene. The source material, RNA transcripts, was used to amplify TCR beta CDR3 regions. HTBI primers were employed in a first-round RT-PCR of the TCR CDR3. One entry per CDR3 protein results from TCRdb running MiXCR on the multiplex PCR reads. The sample shows about 570,000 distinct CDR3 sequences, 12% to 15% of them seen only once. To note about this clonotype: Its cognate antigen is unknown. A much more abundant neighbour one base away suggests this may be a read error. The conserved final phenylalanine or tryptophan is absent from the CDR3, which likely points to a read error.

The sequence was obtained from a woman in her thirties or forties with Graves' hyperthyroidism. Sequenced sample: blood. This chain connects TRBV20-1 to TRBJ2-7; 9 bases align to TRBD2. CDR3 region: CSARDSGSIYEQYL. The CDR3 DNA follows: TGCAGTGCTAGAGATAGCGGGAGCATCTACGAGCAGTACCTC.